This T cell receptor beta chain is from a study of blood T cell repertoires in COVID-19. Turning to the study itself: Spain, Italy and the United States supplied samples that represented acute and convalescent COVID-19. From T cells, B-cell-depleted T cells, or PBMCs came the material, which was cDNA or gDNA.

This CDR3 spans 19 amino acids. CDR1 is LNHDA, CDR2 SQIVND, per germline (reference sequence). The V end was cut by 6 bases, the J end by 2 bases, with 27 bases between. Original methodology: Reference gene primers were amplified, and this amplification served to estimate nucleated cell counts. The data were produced by immunoSEQ multiplex PCR, yet TCRdb's version contains in-frame clones alone and is incomplete. V and J calls and clone size follow that table, whereas D and trimming were derived from the DNA. Of roughly 250,000 clones listed, roughly 86% are singletons. Which cohort a participant joined came from the clinical history participants gave.

Sequenced input: PBMCs or T cells enriched from blood (not recorded which). The genes are TRBV19 and TRBJ2-3; the D gene is possibly TRBD1 (5 bases). The clonotype was recovered from a woman aged 45-65 years who had recovered from COVID-19. CDR3 region: CASSTYMGPGPTPTDTQYF. The DNA of the CDR3 is TGTGCCAGTAGCACATATATGGGGCCCGGGCCGACCCCCACAGATACGCAGTATTTT.